This T cell receptor beta chain was identified during a study of blood T cell repertoires in COVID-19. As for the study in general: T cells, B-cell-depleted T cells, or PBMCs supplied cDNA or gDNA.

Only in-frame clones appear in the TCRdb table, and some are missing; sequencing was by immunoSEQ multiplex PCR. This table has around 480,000 clones, around 87% appearing once. Which cohort a participant joined came from the clinical history participants gave. Resolution of symptoms, clearance, or two negative PCRs was present in recovered Cohort 3 donors. Trimming removed 6 bases from V and 5 bases from J; junction bases left unmatched: 10. The CDR3 runs 16 residues. The germline V gene encodes CDR1 MDHEN and CDR2 SYDVKM. The clonotype comes from a woman aged 18-29 years who had recovered from COVID-19. Sequenced material: PBMCs or T cells enriched from blood (not recorded which). This rearrangement joins TRBV28 to TRBJ1-4; TRBD1 agrees at 9 bases. Here the CDR3 DNA reads TGTGCCAGCAGCCCTCCCCCGACAGGGGGGAATGAAAAACTGTTTTTT. Protein product: CASSPPPTGGNEKLFF.